A single sample gave rise to the 30 T cell receptor beta chains below, sequenced in a study of T cells in Graves' hyperthyroidism and ophthalmopathy. The investigators amplified TCR beta CDR3 regions from RNA transcripts. With the HTBI primer set, the TCR CDR3 went through a first round of RT-PCR. TCRdb used MiXCR to reprocess the multiplex PCR reads, holding one entry per CDR3 protein. The data show approximately 300,000 distinct CDR3 sequences, around 15% seen once. Material for sequencing was blood. These receptors were taken from a woman aged 60-75 years with Graves' ophthalmopathy.

This chain joins TRBV4-2 and TRBJ2-3, with D perhaps TRBD1 (6 bases). CDR1 and CDR2 from the germline V gene are LGHNA and YNFKEQ. The CDR3 consists of 17 residues. The germline V and J ends were trimmed by 0 bases and 6 bases, with 19 bases remaining between them. CDR3 sequence (DNA): TGTGCCAGCAGCCAAGAGAGCTACAGGGCAGCGTTGGATACGCAGTATTTT. It translates to CASSQESYRAALDTQYF.

This clonotype was found many times. This rearrangement joins TRBV10-3 to TRBJ2-1; 9 bases align to TRBD2. V lost 6 bases to trimming and J lost 0 bases; unmatched junction nucleotides: 6. This CDR3 has 16 residues. Germline CDR1 ENHRY, CDR2 SYGVKD. As DNA, the CDR3 is TGTGCCATCAGCCTAGCGGGATGGGGCTCCTACAATGAGCAGTTCTTC. Its translation: CAISLAGWGSYNEQFF.

J is TRBJ2-4 and V is TRBV4-1; D uncertain. Trimming stripped 1 base from V and 5 bases from J, with 12 bases between. CDR3 size: 15 residues. The germline V gene has CDR1 MGHRA and CDR2 YSYEKL. The CDR3 DNA follows: TGCGCCAGCAGCCAAGTGGGTAGGAACGAAAACATTCAGTACTTC. Protein: CASSQVGRNENIQYF.

At least ten counts were recorded for this clonotype. The gene calls are TRBV2 and TRBJ1-5; TRBD1 agrees at 7 bases. V shed 4 bases, J shed 4 bases, and the junction held 7 bases outside the gene matches. The germline V gene encodes CDR1 SNHLY and CDR2 FYNNEI. This CDR3 comprises 15 residues. In DNA, the CDR3 is TGTGCCAGCAGTGGGACCGGACAGGATAATCAGCCCCAGCATTTT. Its translation is CASSGTGQDNQPQHF. The full variable domain, in which reference TRBV2 and TRBJ1-5 provide the parts outside the CDR3, is EPEVTQTPSHQVTQMGQEVILRCVPISNHLYFYWYRQILGQKVEFLVSFYNNEISEKSEIFDDQFSVERPDGSNFTLKIRSTKLEDSAMYFCASSGTGQDNQPQHFGDGTRLSIL.

This clonotype was counted many times. The chain links TRBV20-1 to TRBJ2-1; 11 positions match TRBD2. This CDR3 region has 13 residues. Germline assignment: CDR1 DFQATT and CDR2 SNEGSKA (reference sequence). V dropped 6 bases and J dropped 6; count of bases not matched to a gene: 4. The CDR3 DNA is TGCAGTGCCCTACTAGCGGGAGTCAATGAGCAGTTCTTC. Translating it yields CSALLAGVNEQFF.

The chain recombines TRBV12-3 or TRBV12-4 with TRBJ1-6; 7 bases align to TRBD1. This CDR3 contains 14 residues. V lost 6 bases to trimming and J lost 5 bases; unmatched junction nucleotides: 4. In nucleotides, the CDR3 is TGTGCCAGCAGAGGGACAGCAAATAATTCACCCCTCCACTTT. It codes for CASRGTANNSPLHF.

This chain joins TRBV9 and TRBJ1-5, with D possibly matching TRBD1 (6 bases). Per the germline V gene, CDR1 is SGDLS and CDR2 is YYNGEE. The CDR3 extends over 14 amino acids. Trimming removed 2 bases at V and 5 bases at J, with 11 bases between. CDR3 coding DNA: TGTGCCAGCAGCGTGGGACAAGAGGATCAGCCCCAGCATTTT. Translating it yields CASSVGQEDQPQHF. Complete variable domain (other parts from reference TRBV9 and TRBJ1-5): DSGVTQTPKHLITATGQRVTLRCSPRSGDLSVYWYQQSLDQGLQFLIQYYNGEERAKGNILERFSAQQFPDLHSELNLSSLELGDSALYFCASSVGQEDQPQHFGDGTRLSIL.

Ten or more counts support this clonotype. The V call is TRBV18, the J call TRBJ2-5, with no clear D. Trimming removed 0 bases from V and 2 bases from J, with 4 bases in between. CDR1 is KGHSH, CDR2 LQKENI, per germline. The CDR3 consists of 13 residues. The CDR3 is CASSPPAQETQYF. CDR3 bases: TGTGCCAGCTCACCACCAGCTCAAGAGACCCAGTACTTC.

This clonotype has a handful of counts. In DNA form, the CDR3 reads TGTGCCAGCAGCTTCCCCCTCTCGCGGGACAGACTAGCCAAAAACATTCAGTACTTC. It is translated as CASSFPLSRDRLAKNIQYF. The V gene is TRBV5-6, the J gene TRBJ2-4, with D possibly TRBD1 on 7 matching bases. Germline V gene data show CDR1 as SGHDT and CDR2 as YYEEEE. V gave up 2 bases and J gave up 0 bases, with 21 bases separating them. The length of the CDR3 is 19 residues.

This clonotype appeared once. This sequence may be a read error, since a much larger clone differs from it by one base. This chain's CDR3 is CASSPGTGTQVTTFF. The CDR3 DNA is TGCGCCAGCAGCCCAGGGACAGGCACGCAGGTAACAACTTTCTTT. The V call is TRBV5-1, the J call TRBJ1-1, with 8 positions matching TRBD1. V trimming: 4 bases; J trimming: 12 bases; junction bases outside the gene matches: 17. The CDR3 is made up of 15 amino acids. Germline V lookup: CDR1 SGHRS, CDR2 YFSETQ.

This clonotype has ten or more counts. The chain has TRBV7-2 and TRBJ2-3; D gene ambiguous. Per germline, CDR1 SGHTA and CDR2 FQGNSA. The CDR3 runs 13 residues. Trimming removed 0 bases at V and 10 bases at J, with 11 bases between. The DNA of the CDR3 is TGTGCCAGCAGCTTAGCGCAGAGGTCGGCGCAGTATTTT. Amino acid sequence: CASSLAQRSAQYF.

This clonotype was detected ten times or more. This chain joins TRBV20-1 and TRBJ1-2, with D possibly TRBD1 on 6 matching bases. The V gene's germline CDR1 is DFQATT and CDR2 SNEGSKA (reference sequence). Trimming took off 2 bases at V and 8 bases at J, with 18 bases between the two ends. The CDR3 has 14 residues. In DNA form, the CDR3 reads TGCAGTGCTAGATTGTCAAATCAGGGGTCGGGCTACACCTTC. Residues: CSARLSNQGSGYTF.

V usage is TRBV4-3 and J usage is TRBJ2-3, with D perhaps matching TRBD1 or TRBD2 (5 bases each). The CDR3 has 17 residues. Trimming took 1 base from V and 2 from J, leaving 16 bases between them. Germline V CDR1 and CDR2: LGHNA, YSLEER. The CDR3 is CASSQGGAAFLTDTQYF. Here the CDR3 DNA reads TGCGCCAGCAGCCAAGGAGGGGCCGCGTTTCTCACAGATACGCAGTATTTT.

This clonotype has only a few counts. The V call is TRBV10-2, the J call TRBJ2-3; TRBD1 agrees at 7 bases. Germline CDR1 and CDR2: WSHSY and SAAADI. The J segment lost 3 bases and the V segment lost 8 bases, leaving 11 bases of the junction unmatched. CDR3 length: 15 residues. The CDR3 DNA follows: TGCGCCAGCTTAAACAGGGGCGTAAGGACAGATACGCAGTATTTT. Its protein is CASLNRGVRTDTQYF.

The table lists this clonotype with many counts. This chain uses TRBV5-1 with TRBJ1-2, with 9 bases fitting TRBD1. The ends lost 2 bases at V and 5 bases at J; junction bases unmatched: 7. CDR1 and CDR2 from the germline V gene are SGHRS and YFSETQ. The length of the CDR3 is 15 residues. In DNA form, the CDR3 reads TGCGCCAGCAGCTTTGAGGACAGGGGATTGTATGGCTACACCTTC. This gives the protein CASSFEDRGLYGYTF.

There are many counts of this clonotype. This sequence joins TRBV5-1 and TRBJ2-5; no clear D gene. The germline CDR1 and CDR2 sequences are SGHRS and YFSETQ. The CDR3 has 18 amino acids. Deletions cut 4 bases from V and 5 bases from J, with 27 bases between. CDR3 protein: CASSAGPPDPLYRETQYF. In nucleotides, the CDR3 is TGCGCCAGCAGCGCCGGACCCCCCGACCCCCTTTACCGGGAGACCCAGTACTTC. The variable domain in full, with the rest retrieved from reference TRBV5-1 and TRBJ2-5, is KAGVTQTPRYLIKTRGQQVTLSCSPISGHRSVSWYQQTPGQGLQFLFEYFSETQRNKGNFPGRFSGRQFSNSRSEMNVSTLELGDSALYLCASSAGPPDPLYRETQYFGPGTRLLVL.

This clonotype was seen at least ten times. The chain joins TRBV28 to TRBJ2-7; TRBD2 matches 7 bases. There are 15 residues in the CDR3. V was clipped by 2 bases and J by 3 bases; unmatched bases: 7. Germline CDR1 reads MDHEN; CDR2 reads SYDVKM. The CDR3 here is CASSLVGEGLYEQYF. The CDR3 nucleotides read TGTGCCAGCAGTTTAGTTGGGGAGGGACTCTACGAGCAGTACTTC.

The table lists this clonotype with a few counts. The gene calls are TRBV7-9 and TRBJ1-3; no clear D gene. V was pared by 3 bases and J by 0 bases, with 9 bases between. This CDR3 has 15 residues. Germline V gene lookup returns CDR1 SEHNR and CDR2 FQNEAQ (reference sequence). The DNA of the CDR3 is TGTGCCAGCAGCTTTGGGGAACCCTCTGGAAACACCATATATTTT. This sequence encodes CASSFGEPSGNTIYF. Drawing the rest from reference TRBV7-9 and TRBJ1-3, the complete variable domain is DTGVSQNPRHKITKRGQNVTFRCDPISEHNRLYWYRQTLGQGPEFLTYFQNEAQLEKSRLLSDRFSAERPKGSFSTLEIQRTEQGDSAMYLCASSFGEPSGNTIYFGEGSWLTVV.

This clonotype was observed a handful of times. One base away lies a much larger clone, so this may be a sequencing read error. The chain has TRBV5-1 and TRBJ2-1, with a weak D call TRBD2 (5 bases). Looked up from germline, CDR1 is SGHRS and CDR2 is YFSETQ. Trimming took 0 bases from V and 5 from J, leaving 12 bases between them. The CDR3 consists of 15 residues. The CDR3 sequence: CASSLAAGIDNEQFF. CDR3 bases: TGCGCCAGCAGCTTGGCTGCCGGGATAGACAATGAGCAGTTCTTC. Drawing the rest from reference TRBV5-1 and TRBJ2-1, the complete variable domain is KAGVTQTPRYLIKTRGQQVTLSCSPISGHRSVSWYQQTPGQGLQFLFEYFSETQRNKGNFPGRFSGRQFSNSRSEMNVSTLELGDSALYLCASSLAAGIDNEQFFGPGTRLTVL.

This clonotype was observed many times. The rearrangement links TRBV29-1 to TRBJ2-1, with 9 bases matching TRBD1. This CDR3 region has 13 residues. CDR1 is SQVTM, CDR2 ANQGSEA, per germline. Trimming cost V 5 bases and J 8 bases; bases outside gene matches: 7. In nucleotides, the CDR3 is TGCAGCGTTAAGGGACAGGGAGGCCATGAGCAGTTCTTC. This codes for CSVKGQGGHEQFF.

In its sample, this clonotype was seen many times. V and J are TRBV29-1 and TRBJ2-3; tentative D call: TRBD2 (6 bases). Germline CDR1 reads SQVTM; CDR2 reads ANQGSEA. V lost 7 bases and J 1 base, leaving 12 bases between the germline ends. This CDR3 comprises 13 residues. CDR3 loop: CSATGVRTDTQYF. The CDR3 DNA sequence: TGCAGCGCGACGGGAGTTCGCACAGATACGCAGTATTTT.

This clonotype was seen more than once but under ten times. V usage is TRBV6-5 and J usage is TRBJ1-2; D unresolved. Germline lookup yields CDR1 MNHEY and CDR2 SVGAGI. V was pared by 0 bases and J by 8 bases, with 19 bases between. The CDR3 sequence is 16 residues long. CDR3 DNA: TGTGCCAGCAGTTACTCATCGGGCGGGCTCCGCCGCGGCTACACCTTC. Its protein product is CASSYSSGGLRRGYTF.

This sequence joins TRBV20-1 and TRBJ2-1; D is unclear. Germline loops: CDR1 DFQATT, CDR2 SNEGSKA (reference sequence). The V end was cut by 0 bases, the J end by 7 bases, with 7 bases between. The CDR3 consists of 12 residues. The CDR3 region is CSARDPSNEQFF. The CDR3, as DNA: TGCAGTGCTAGAGATCCGAGTAATGAGCAGTTCTTC.

This clonotype has at least ten counts. The J gene is TRBJ1-1, the V gene TRBV6-2 or TRBV6-3; D not resolved. The V end lost 2 bases, the J end lost 0 bases, and 13 bases lay between the germline ends. Germline CDR1 reads MNHEY; CDR2 reads SVGEGT. The CDR3 is made up of 16 amino acids. CDR3 DNA: TGTGCCAGCAGTTACGAGGCAGGAAGGGTGAACACTGAAGCTTTCTTT. It specifies CASSYEAGRVNTEAFF.

The chain joins TRBV18 to TRBJ1-1, with TRBD1 matching over 9 bases. There are 16 residues in the CDR3. Germline trimming cut 4 bases from V and 4 bases from J; bases unmatched to any gene: 10. From germline, CDR1 is KGHSH and CDR2 LQKENI. Written as DNA, the CDR3 is TGTGCCAGCTCACTTAGTCTACAGGGGGCTGGCACTGAAGCTTTCTTT. It encodes CASSLSLQGAGTEAFF.

The chain carries TRBV15 and TRBJ2-7; 8 bases line up with TRBD1. V was pared by 4 bases and J by 6 bases, with 8 bases of the junction left unmatched. The length of the CDR3 is 14 residues. The germline gives CDR1 LNHNV, CDR2 YYDKDF (reference sequence). CDR3 in DNA: TGTGCCACCAGCAATAGGGACAGGCGGGTCGAGCAGTACTTC. Translated, it gives CATSNRDRRVEQYF.

Only a few counts were recorded for this clonotype. V and J are TRBV20-1 and TRBJ2-7, with D perhaps TRBD2 (5 bases). The CDR3 runs to 12 residues. V lost 5 bases to trimming and J lost 1 base, with 9 bases between them. CDR1 is DFQATT, CDR2 SNEGSKA, per germline (reference sequence). The CDR3 reads CSAASTSYEQYF. CDR3 sequence (DNA): TGCAGTGCTGCTAGCACATCCTACGAGCAGTACTTC.

The rearrangement links TRBV6-1 to TRBJ1-1; D is uncertain. The CDR3 is 14 amino acids. The V end lost 8 bases, the J end lost 5 bases, and 18 bases lay between the germline ends. Germline V lookup: CDR1 MNHNS, CDR2 SASEGT. The CDR3 here is CASSPRKRFTEAFF. Written as DNA, the CDR3 is TGTGCCAGCTCCCCCCGGAAAAGGTTTACTGAAGCTTTCTTT.

This clonotype has at least ten counts. V usage is TRBV28 and J usage is TRBJ1-6; TRBD1 matches 7 bases. CDR3 length equals 13 residues. Germline CDR1 and CDR2: MDHEN and SYDVKM. J gave up 10 bases and V 7 bases, and 7 bases lay outside the gene matches. CDR3 loop: CASKLNRGSPLHF. DNA for the CDR3: TGTGCCAGCAAGTTAAACAGGGGCTCACCCCTCCACTTT.

This clonotype was observed a single time. V is TRBV11-2 and J is TRBJ2-1; possibly TRBD2 for D (5 bases). Per germline, CDR1 SGHAT and CDR2 FQNNGV. This CDR3 spans 16 amino acids. Trimming pared 5 bases from V and 4 bases from J, leaving 18 bases between. The CDR3 loop reads CASSDRAGPVYNEQFF. CDR3 nucleotide sequence: TGTGCCAGCAGCGATAGGGCGGGCCCTGTGTACAATGAGCAGTTCTTC.